The entry that follows covers one T cell receptor beta chain sequence. The clone's antigen remains unknown. Base quality data are lacking; no much larger clone is found one base away. This entry comes from a study of blood T cell repertoires in COVID-19 (dated by TCRdb to about 2020). Looking at the study overall: The collaborator samples originated in the United States, Italy and Spain and spanned the acute and convalescent phases of COVID-19. Samples came from the ongoing ImmuneRACE study (first 160 participants) plus 1,254 subjects from 6 global collaborators. Where HLA class I and class II types were available, the types were taken from metadata supplied by the sample provider, not from assay-based typing. The prospective study material was composed of cDNA or gDNA derived from T cells, B-cell-depleted T cells, or PBMCs. The repertoires were released in a freely available public database meant as a resource for research on the immune response to SARS-CoV-2. Sample metadata almost always included a de-identified subject ID, COVID-19 status, age in years and sex. Deeply sampled blood TCRbeta repertoires from subjects exposed to, actively infected with, or recovered from COVID-19 were included in the dataset. Overall study outcomes, separate from this receptor: The quantity of clinical and demographic metadata differed by source and by participant and was supplied without curation.

One collaborating source in Seattle enrolled patients while the patients were actively infected and followed the patients over time throughout the course of disease. Whole blood was collected in K2EDTA tubes by collaborating institutions according to the institutions' own protocols. Collaborator samples were shipped for TCRbeta analysis as frozen whole blood, isolated PBMCs, or DNA extracted from either sample type. TCRbeta CDR3 regions were amplified from genomic DNA by means of the immunoSEQ Assay, a bias-controlled multiplex PCR. The authors processed their data as follows. Nucleated cell counts per sample were estimated from amplification of reference gene primers within the assay. To quantify the absolute abundance of each unique TCRbeta CDR3 rearrangement, sequence reads were collapsed and filtered. Productive Simpson clonality was computed per sample as the square root of Simpson's diversity index over productive rearrangements. TCRdb re-hosts the immuneACCESS table, in-frame sequences only. Its copies lack some clones; in the studies checked, an unresolved V gene accounts for under half of them, and the cause for the rest is not known. D and trimming were read from the DNA, whereas the V and J calls and clone size are those reported in that table. The sample has more than 350,000 clones on record, approximately 87% of them singletons. 10% of the sample goes to the ten largest clones.

V gives up 4 bases and J gives up 0 bases, and the segment between their germline ends measures 13 bases. Sequences LGHDT (CDR1) and YNNKEL (CDR2) are obtained from the germline V gene (reference sequence). From cysteine to phenylalanine, the CDR3 is 16 amino acids long. Kept here is only the CDR3 DNA, which spans 48 bases and is read in frame from base 1. This TCR was sampled from a woman in her thirties with COVID-19, enrolled during active disease. The sample was peripheral blood. The V and J genes are TRBV3-1 (or the pseudogene TRBV3-2) and TRBJ1-5; no D gene can be assigned with confidence. At the DNA level, the sequence is TGTGCCAGCAGCCTTGGAGGACGGCATAGCAATCAGCCCCAGCATTTT. Translated, it reads CASSLGGRHSNQPQHF.